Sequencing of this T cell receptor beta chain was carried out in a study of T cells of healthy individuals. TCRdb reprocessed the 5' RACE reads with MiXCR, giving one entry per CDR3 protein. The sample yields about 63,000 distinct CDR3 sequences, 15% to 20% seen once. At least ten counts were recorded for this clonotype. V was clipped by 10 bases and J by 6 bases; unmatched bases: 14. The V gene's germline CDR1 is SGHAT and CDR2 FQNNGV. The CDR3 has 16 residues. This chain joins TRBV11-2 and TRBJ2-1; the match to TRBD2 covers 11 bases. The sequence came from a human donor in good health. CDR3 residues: CATRTLAGGKRNEQFF. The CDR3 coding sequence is TGTGCCACACGGACCTTAGCGGGGGGGAAGCGCAATGAGCAGTTCTTC.